This T cell receptor (beta chain) was profiled in a study of CD8+CD57+ T cells in acquired aplastic anemia. Investigators profiled TCR beta VDJ and CDR3 from genomic DNA template. TCRdb passed the reads through MiXCR, listing each CDR3 protein once. The sample lists 450,000 to 550,000 distinct CDR3 sequences; less than 35% were seen once. All sequencing subjects had displayed CD8+CD57+ cell expansion on flow cytometry. To note about this clonotype: Possible read error: a much larger clone is one base away.

The sequencing input was sorted CD4+, CD8+, or CD8+CD57+ T cells (not recorded which) from PBMCs. The TCR sequence derives from a human donor with aplastic anemia.

The CDR3 DNA follows: TGTGCCAGCAGCTTTTCAGGGCGCACTGAAGCTTTCTTT. It is translated as CASSFSGRTEAFF. The gene calls are TRBV13 and TRBJ1-1, with D perhaps TRBD1 (5 bases). V was pared by 3 bases and J by 4 bases, with 9 bases between. From germline, CDR1 is PRHDT and CDR2 FYEKMQ (reference sequence). The CDR3 consists of 13 residues.